This TCR beta chain was sequenced during a study of CD8 T cells in ankylosing spondylitis. 5'-RACE, quantitative and with molecular barcodes, yielded the TCR beta libraries. TCRdb processed the 5' RACE reads anew with MiXCR; each CDR3 protein has one entry. Among some 250,000 distinct CDR3 sequences listed, roughly 25% were seen once. The CDR3 contains 14 residues. Per germline, CDR1 DFQATT and CDR2 SNEGSKA (reference sequence). The junction had 11 bases not matched to a gene; V was cut back by 6 bases and J by 4 bases. Sequenced input: blood, either unsorted or a sorted T cell fraction (not recorded which). This TCR came from a male donor with ankylosing spondylitis or in good health (not recorded which). This chain uses TRBV20-1 with TRBJ2-5, with TRBD1 matching over 7 bases. Here the CDR3 reads CSADKTGRAETQYF. CDR3 bases: TGCAGTGCCGATAAGACAGGGCGTGCAGAGACCCAGTACTTC.